These T cell receptor beta chains were read from a single sample in a study of technical replicates of blood from a handful of donors. The method was immunoSEQ multiplex PCR; TCRdb's version includes in-frame clones alone and lacks a portion of them. Of about 59,000 clones listed, around 95% are singletons. Sequenced material: PBMCs. The receptors were sampled from a human donor in good health. Some clones in this sample may be carry-over from other donors' samples. Both conserved end residues are part of each CDR3. A D gene is named only where the DNA matches it firmly. Some rows have no size entry. The others give once, few or many, or a class for an expanded clone.

>-|TRBV4-2|TRBJ1-2|-
CASSQESQGWGYTF
TGTGCCAGCAGCCAAGAGTCCCAGGGTTGGGGCTACACCTTC
>-|TRBV27|TRBJ2-2|TRBD2
CASSLFWASGVSGELFF
TGTGCCAGCAGTTTATTTTGGGCTAGCGGGGTTAGCGGGGAGCTGTTTTTT
>once|TRBV5-1|TRBJ2-3|-
CASSLGPGLGGADTQYF
TGCGCCAGCAGCTTGGGACCAGGGCTCGGAGGGGCAGATACGCAGTATTTT
>-|TRBV6-4|TRBJ1-5|-
CASTKAVAGDKFNQPQHF
TGTGCCAGCACCAAAGCGGTAGCAGGCGACAAGTTCAATCAGCCCCAGCATTTT
>-|TRBV27|TRBJ2-1|-
CASRRRAGYEQFF
TGTGCCAGCCGCCGGAGGGCCGGCTATGAGCAGTTCTTC
>-|TRBV30|TRBJ1-2|TRBD1
CAWSFEGAQTYGYTF
TGTGCCTGGAGTTTCGAGGGGGCTCAGACCTATGGCTACACCTTC
>-|TRBV5-6|TRBJ1-6|-
CASRSSDREPLHF
TGTGCCAGCAGGTCCAGCGACCGGGAACCCCTCCACTTT
>-|TRBV27|TRBJ1-1|TRBD1
CASPTQQGAMNTEAFF
TGTGCCAGCCCTACCCAACAGGGGGCGATGAACACTGAAGCTTTCTTT
>-|TRBV4-1|TRBJ1-4|-
CASSLSTTTNEKLFF
TGCGCCAGCAGCCTCTCAACAACAACTAATGAAAAACTGTTTTTT
>-|TRBV7-2|TRBJ1-1|TRBD1
CASTDRTGRYTEAFF
TGTGCCAGCACCGACCGGACAGGGAGGTACACTGAAGCTTTCTTT
>-|TRBV4-3|TRBJ2-1|-
CASSQGRQGRNEQFF
TGCGCCAGCAGCCAAGGCCGCCAGGGGCGGAATGAGCAGTTCTTC
>once|TRBV10-3|TRBJ2-2|-
CAISESGSKPRDTGELFF
TGTGCCATCAGTGAGTCGGGCTCTAAGCCCCGAGACACCGGGGAGCTGTTTTTT
>-|TRBV6-1|TRBJ2-7|-
CASSSIGYEQYF
TGTGCCAGCAGTTCGATCGGCTACGAGCAGTACTTC
>-|TRBV6-6|TRBJ1-2|TRBD1
CASSRDSRGYTF
TGTGCCAGCAGCCGGGACAGCAGGGGCTACACCTTC
>-|TRBV6-6|TRBJ1-6|-
CASSPQGNSPLHF
TGTGCCAGCAGTCCTCAGGGAAACTCACCCCTCCACTTT
>-|TRBV5-5|TRBJ2-7|TRBD1
CASSFDERTGPHEQYF
TGTGCCAGCAGCTTCGATGAGAGGACAGGGCCCCACGAGCAGTACTTC
>once|TRBV4-2|TRBJ2-7|TRBD2
CASSHLFGGGSGRESSYEQYF
TGTGCCAGCAGCCACCTCTTTGGTGGGGGAAGCGGGAGGGAGAGCTCCTACGAGCAGTACTTC
>-|TRBV4-1|TRBJ1-5|-
CASSQLFGGLPQHF
TGCGCCAGCAGCCAATTGTTTGGGGGCCTGCCCCAGCATTTT